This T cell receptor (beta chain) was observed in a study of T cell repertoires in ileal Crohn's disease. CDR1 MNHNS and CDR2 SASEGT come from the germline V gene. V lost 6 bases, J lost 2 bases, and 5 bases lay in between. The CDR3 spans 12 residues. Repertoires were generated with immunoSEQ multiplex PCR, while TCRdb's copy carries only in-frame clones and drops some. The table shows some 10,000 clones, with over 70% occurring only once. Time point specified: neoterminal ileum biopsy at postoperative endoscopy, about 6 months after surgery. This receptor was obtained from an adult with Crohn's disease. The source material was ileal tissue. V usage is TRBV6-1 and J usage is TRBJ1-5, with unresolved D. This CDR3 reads CASRVGNQPQHF. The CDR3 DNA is TGTGCCAGCAGGGTAGGCAATCAGCCCCAGCATTTT.